This entry lists 3 T cell receptor beta chains sequenced from one sample in a study of T cell repertoires in cytomegalovirus infection. Via MiXCR, TCRdb re-called the reads, giving one row per CDR3 protein. In the table there are about 770,000 distinct CDR3 sequences, 25% to 30% of which are singletons. Their cognate antigens are unknown. The starting material was cultured CD8+ T cells from PBMCs, obtained from culture after CMV antigen stimulation. Receptor source: a human donor in good health (CMV status not recorded). Some clones in this sample may be carry-over from other donors' samples.

V and J are TRBV19 and TRBJ1-1; weak D call: TRBD1 (5 bases). This CDR3 spans 15 amino acids. Trimming cost V 0 bases and J 7 bases, with 15 bases left between them. Germline CDR1 and CDR2: LNHDA and SQIVND (reference sequence). The CDR3 DNA reads TGTGCCAGTAGTATAGAGCCCCTAGGACATTTTGAAGCTTTCTTT. It specifies CASSIEPLGHFEAFF. Based on the CDR3 plus reference TRBV19 and TRBJ1-1, the full variable domain is DGGITQSPKYLFRKEGQNVTLSCEQNLNHDAMYWYRQDPGQGLRLIYYSQIVNDFQKGDIAEGYSVSREKKESFPLTVTSAQKNPTAFYLCASSIEPLGHFEAFFGQGTRLTVV.

V is TRBV7-9 and J is TRBJ2-6, with a possible D match to TRBD1 (5 bases). The CDR3 contains 18 residues. The V end lost 5 bases, the J end lost 0 bases, and 17 bases lay between the germline ends. Germline V gives CDR1 SEHNR, CDR2 FQNEAQ (reference sequence). CDR3 sequence: CASSPRQIKPSGANVLTF. The CDR3 coding sequence is TGTGCCAGCAGCCCTCGACAGATCAAACCCTCTGGGGCCAACGTCCTGACTTTC.

With regard to this clonotype: At one end the junction does not follow the germline gene, possibly because of a read error. The V and J genes are TRBV6-6 and TRBJ1-2, with no clear D. The CDR3 is made up of 12 amino acids. The germline CDR1 and CDR2 sequences are MNHNY and SVGAGI (reference sequence). DNA for the CDR3: TGTGCCAGCAGTTACGCACAGAGAGCCGTCGCCTTC. Translating gives CASSYAQRAVAF.